This TCR beta chain emerged from a study of blood T cell repertoires in COVID-19 (dated by TCRdb to the early 2020s). About the investigation overall: Samples covering the acute and convalescent phases of COVID-19 were provided by collaborators in the United States, Italy and Spain. The repertoires were made available in a free public database intended to serve as a resource for research on the immune response to SARS-CoV-2. Subjects who had been exposed to COVID-19, were actively infected with it, or had recovered from it provided the deeply sampled blood TCRbeta repertoires that made up the dataset. Samples came from the ongoing ImmuneRACE study (first 160 participants) plus 1,254 subjects from 6 global collaborators. The material from the prospective study consisted of cDNA or gDNA derived from T cells, B-cell-depleted T cells, or PBMCs. Where HLA class I and class II types were available, the types were taken from metadata supplied by the sample provider, not from assay-based typing. Sample metadata almost always included a de-identified subject ID, COVID-19 status, age in years and sex.

TCRbeta CDR3 regions were amplified from genomic DNA using the immunoSEQ Assay, a bias-controlled multiplex PCR. In the source study's methods: Nucleated cell counts per sample were estimated from amplification of reference gene primers within the assay. To quantify the absolute abundance of each unique TCRbeta CDR3 rearrangement, sequence reads were collapsed and filtered. For each sample, productive Simpson clonality was calculated as the square root of Simpson's diversity index over productive rearrangements. The table was pulled from immuneACCESS by TCRdb, which kept in-frame rearrangements only. Such tables lose some clones; where checked, under half of the loss comes from unresolved V genes, and the rest has no known cause. The V and J calls and the clone size are those of that table, but D and trimming were determined from the DNA. The sample table holds approximately 200,000 clones, of which about 83% were seen once. In total, the top ten clones hold around 7% of the sample.

Based on the germline V gene, the CDR1 and CDR2 sequences are SGHDN and FVKESK. The germline V end is reduced by 2 bases and the J end by 1 base; junction bases left unmatched: 9. Including the terminal cysteine and phenylalanine, the CDR3 comprises 17 residues. Of the read, only the CDR3 DNA is kept; its 51 bases are in frame from base 1. Points on this clone: Its binding antigen is unknown. Base qualities are not at hand, and no much larger clone is one base apart.

Collaborating institutions collected whole blood in K2EDTA tubes following their own protocols. For TCRbeta analysis, collaborators shipped samples as frozen whole blood, isolated PBMCs, or DNA extracted from either of those sample types. The investigation overall reported the following: How much clinical and demographic metadata was included differed by source and by participant, and the metadata was provided uncurated.

This clonotype originated in a woman in her forties or fifties with acute or convalescent COVID-19. The material sequenced was peripheral blood. This chain joins TRBV14 to TRBJ2-7; 9 nucleotides in the junction match TRBD1. The CDR3 amino acid sequence is: CASSQIRPGQGSYEQYF. The sequence in DNA is TGTGCCAGCAGCCAAATAAGGCCGGGACAGGGATCCTACGAGCAGTACTTC.